The source of this T cell receptor beta chain is a study of T cells after yellow fever vaccination. Whole-study context: The authors prepared low-cell-number fractions using SMART-Seq v4 Ultra Low Input. Study findings and constraints: The secondary response was weaker, and its peak arrived faster, on day 5 versus 15. Boosting was followed by the reappearance of most primary-vaccination clones (roughly 95% CD4, 70% to 90% CD8).

In this sample, this clonotype turned up many times. Its antigen remains unknown. This CDR3 contains 17 residues. Germline assignment: CDR1 MGHRA and CDR2 YSYEKL. V lost 1 base and J lost 0, with 15 bases in between. TCRdb analysed the 5' RACE reads with MiXCR anew, one entry per CDR3 protein. The table has roughly 310,000 distinct CDR3 sequences, approximately 3.8% seen once. The sequences come from PBMCs, collected on the day of the yellow fever booster vaccination. The chain uses TRBV4-1 and TRBJ1-1; D gene ambiguous. This sequence was found in a man between 18 and 29 years old who received the YFV17D yellow fever vaccine. DNA for the CDR3: TGCGCCAGCAGCCAAGGAATCGGCGGGCTTATGAACACTGAAGCTTTCTTT. It specifies CASSQGIGGLMNTEAFF.